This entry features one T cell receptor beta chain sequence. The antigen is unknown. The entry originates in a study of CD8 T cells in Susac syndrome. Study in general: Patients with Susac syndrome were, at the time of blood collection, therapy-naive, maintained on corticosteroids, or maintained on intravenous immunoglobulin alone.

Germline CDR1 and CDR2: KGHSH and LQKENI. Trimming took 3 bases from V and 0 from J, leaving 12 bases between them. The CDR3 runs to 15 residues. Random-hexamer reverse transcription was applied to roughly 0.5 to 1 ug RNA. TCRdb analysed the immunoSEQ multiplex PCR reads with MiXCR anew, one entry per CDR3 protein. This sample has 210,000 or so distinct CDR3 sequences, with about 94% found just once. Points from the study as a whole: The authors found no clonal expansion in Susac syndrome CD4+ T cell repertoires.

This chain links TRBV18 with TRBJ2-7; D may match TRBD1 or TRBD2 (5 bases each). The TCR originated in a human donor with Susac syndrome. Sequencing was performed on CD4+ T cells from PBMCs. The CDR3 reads CASSPQGAISYEQYF. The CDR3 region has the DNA TGTGCCAGCTCACCCCAGGGAGCAATCTCCTACGAGCAGTACTTC.